Reported below is one T cell receptor beta chain. Its antigen is undetermined. The sample originates from a study of beta chain features in type 1 diabetes. As for the study in general: All samples together contributed around 100,000,000 sorted cells for examination.

Findings and limits, study-wide: Type 1 diabetes patients had TCRB CDR3s that were shorter (moderately but significantly so) in all four CD4+ subsets. Researchers reported that naive, central memory and Treg TCRB repertoires appeared more similar in patients than in healthy donors.

In all sorted populations, purity surpassed 95%. Investigators reverse transcribed all isolated RNA, so they sequenced expressed TCRB transcripts. The assay was immunoSEQ multiplex PCR, and TCRdb's table has in-frame clones only and misses some. The sample holds 200,000 to 300,000 clones, approximately 70% seen once. Sequencing input: naive CD4+ T cells from blood. The TCR sequence derives from a young man in good health.

In DNA, the CDR3 is TGTGCCAGCAACCGAGGGCTAGCGGGCTACGAGCAGTACTTC. This encodes CASNRGLAGYEQYF. The chain combines TRBV6-1 with TRBJ2-7; TRBD2 aligns across 8 bases. With V trimmed by 7 bases and J by 3 bases, 8 bases remained unmatched. The CDR3 sequence is 14 residues long. Per germline, CDR1 MNHNS and CDR2 SASEGT.